The text below deals with one T cell receptor (beta chain). The length of the CDR3 is 16 residues. With V trimmed by 1 base and J by 6 bases, 4 bases remained unmatched. Germline lookup yields CDR1 SGHVS and CDR2 FNYEAQ. This sample was included in a study of blood T cell repertoires in COVID-19. Across the study: Some COVID-19 samples were acute and others convalescent; all came from the United States, Italy and Spain.

The protocol was immunoSEQ multiplex PCR, while the TCRdb copy is restricted to in-frame clones and leaves out a portion. The data contain 20,000 to 25,000 clones, approximately 84% of them singletons. Sequenced: peripheral blood. The chain couples TRBV7-6 to TRBJ2-2; 11 bases are shared with TRBD2. The source is a man aged 45-65 years with active COVID-19. In nucleotides, the CDR3 is TGTGCCAGCAGCTTAGAGGCTAGCGGGGGGTCCGGGGAGCTGTTTTTT. Its protein is CASSLEASGGSGELFF.